This paragraph reports one T cell receptor (beta chain). What it binds is unknown. One end of the junction does not line up with germline, which may come from a read error. Genomic DNA served as template for TCR beta VDJ and CDR3 profiling. One entry per CDR3 protein results from TCRdb running MiXCR on the reads. The sample lists about 270,000 distinct CDR3 sequences; about 56% were seen once. The CDR3 is 13 amino acids. This entry comes from a study of CD8+CD57+ T cells in acquired aplastic anemia. Study summary: The study obtained an average of around 3.4 ug of DNA from sorted CD4+ and CD8+ cells.

Study conclusions and caveats: Shared by patients and controls, twenty-nine CD8+ CDR3s were abundant in patients. CD8+ Simpson's diversity did not differ significantly between patients and controls.

Input material: sorted CD4+, CD8+, or CD8+CD57+ T cells (not recorded which) from PBMCs. This clonotype originated in a human donor with severe aplastic anemia or a healthy control (not recorded which). The chain employs TRBV12-3 or TRBV12-4 and TRBJ1-6; 7 bases are a match to TRBD1. CDR3: CASSLTGDLPPHF. The CDR3 DNA is TGTGCCAGCAGTTTAACAGGGGACTTACCCCCCCACTTT.